This is a list of T cell receptor beta chains from one sample in a study of T cells after yellow fever vaccination. Each CDR3 protein is one row after TCRdb ran MiXCR on the 5' RACE reads. The sample records hundreds of thousands of distinct CDR3 sequences, around 3.6% being singletons. This material consisted of PBMCs, taken on the day of the yellow fever booster vaccination. These receptors all stem from a man between 18 and 35 years old who received the YFV17D yellow fever vaccine. Each CDR3 is given with its conserved first and last residue. The D gene is left open where the match is weak. The size entry is marked missing in some rows and otherwise reads once, few, many or a size class.

TRBV3-1,many,TRBJ2-3,TRBD2,TGTGCCAGCAGCCAACCTGCGGGCAGGGAGGGAGTCACAGATACGCAGTATTTT,CASSQPAGREGVTDTQYF
TRBV4-3,.,TRBJ2-5,.,TGCGCCAGCAGCCAAGTACCCCGAGAGACCCAGTACTTC,CASSQVPRETQYF
TRBV10-3,many,TRBJ1-1,.,TGTGCCATCAGTGCCCTAGAGTGGGGGGATTCGGCTTTCTTT,CAISALEWGDSAFF
TRBV27,.,TRBJ2-1,TRBD2,TGTGCCAGCAGTTTCCTTCCGGGACTAGCGGGGGGGTCCTACAATGAGCAGTTCTTC,CASSFLPGLAGGSYNEQFF
TRBV3-1,many,TRBJ2-2,.,TGTGCCACAAAGCGCGCCGGGGAGCTGTTTTTT,CATKRAGELFF
TRBV6-6,.,TRBJ1-6,.,TGTGCCTGCCTGGACAGCGGGATCTATAATTCACCCCTCCACTTT,CACLDSGIYNSPLHF
TRBV27,many,TRBJ2-2,.,TGTGCCAGCGGATTAGCGGCCATGGGTCCCGGGGAGCTGTTTTTT,CASGLAAMGPGELFF
TRBV28,few,TRBJ2-3,TRBD2,TGTGCCAGCAGTCCAGAGACATGGGGGGGGACAGATACGCAGTATTTT,CASSPETWGGTDTQYF
TRBV5-1,few,TRBJ2-5,.,TGCGCCGGGGCCCAGAATAGGGAACAAGAGACCCAGTACTTC,CAGAQNREQETQYF
TRBV3-1,many,TRBJ2-5,.,TGTGCCAGCAGCCAGGCAGTCCTAGGACGGTGGGAGACCCAGTACTTC,CASSQAVLGRWETQYF
TRBV3-1,many,TRBJ2-2,.,TGTGCCAGCAGCCAGGTCGCGGGGACAATGAACACCGGGGAGCTGTTTTTT,CASSQVAGTMNTGELFF
TRBV2,many,TRBJ2-7,.,TGTGCCAGCAGTGGGTGGTTGGAATACGAGCAGTACTTC,CASSGWLEYEQYF
TRBV11-2,many,TRBJ2-5,.,TGTGCCAGCAGCTTAGGGCCTGGGGAGACCCAGTACTTC,CASSLGPGETQYF
TRBV6-5,few,TRBJ2-7,.,TGTGCCAGCAGTTCTGAGAAGTCCTACGAGCAGTACTTC,CASSSEKSYEQYF
TRBV5-1,many,TRBJ1-1,.,TGCGCCAGCAGCGAGGGACAAGGCTATGGAACTGAAGCTTTCTTT,CASSEGQGYGTEAFF
TRBV10-3,few,TRBJ2-3,TRBD2,TGTGCCATCGGGACTAGCGGGGGGGCGACAGATACGCAGTATTTT,CAIGTSGGATDTQYF
TRBV10-3,few,TRBJ1-6,.,TGTGCCGTATCCTCAACACAGCCAAGCAGTTCACCCCTCCACTTT,CAVSSTQPSSSPLHF
TRBV7-2,many,TRBJ2-1,.,TGTGCCAGCAGCTTAGTTGAGGGAAACTCCTACAATGAGCAGTTCTTC,CASSLVEGNSYNEQFF